Sequencing of this T cell receptor (beta chain) was carried out in a study of T cells in tuberculosis (dated by TCRdb to the late 2010s). The study in broad terms: The study combined CD1B tetramers and high-throughput TCR immunosequencing to characterize T cells specific for the mycobacterial lipid antigen glucose monomycolate (GMM). A South African clinical cohort compared IGRA-negative adolescents, IGRA-positive adolescents with latent tuberculosis and adults with active tuberculosis, some 10 per group. Active tuberculosis patient PBMC were archived before or within 7 days of starting standard anti-tuberculosis treatment.

This clone was detected once. Its antigen is unknown. No much larger clone exists at a distance of one base, and base qualities are not known. The sample's time point label is to be understood as: new active TB diagnosis, blood taken before or within 7 days of starting treatment. Active tuberculosis patients were HIV-seronegative South African adults aged 18 years or older with a new diagnosis. Confirmation of active tuberculosis was obtained by positive sputum smear microscopy and/or positive M. tuberculosis culture. Immunosequencing of unsorted cryopreserved PBMC covered, on average, around 100,000 T cells per clinical donor. Germline trimming amounts to 0 bases on V and 1 base on J, with 6 as the count of junction bases outside the gene matches. The CDR3 runs 18 amino acids, cysteine and phenylalanine included. Kept here is only the CDR3 DNA, which spans 54 bases and is read in frame from base 1. CDR1 and CDR2, per the germline V gene, are LGHNT and FRNRAP.

General conclusions and limits of the study: The smaller NN-distances were partly driven by shorter CDR3-alpha lengths in active tuberculosis patients, and the difference for TCR-beta did not reach statistical significance. Compared with IGRA-negative controls, TCR-alpha repertoires from active tuberculosis had smaller mean NN-distances to GMM-specific TCRs, which suggests that these TCRs underwent clonal expansion. With the diverse GMM-specific repertoire as input, a classifier achieved 80% to 90% accuracy (AUROC around 0.9), whereas GEM motif frequencies as input gave approximately 70% accuracy. Clinical samples were selected based on which cryopreserved specimens were available, and the active tuberculosis cases were adults whereas the controls were adolescents.

The immunoSEQ multiplex PCR assay was used to generate TCR libraries, with TCR-beta and/or TCR-alpha/delta assays applied to each sample. The amplified TCR libraries were sequenced using the Illumina high-throughput platform. The published analysis was carried out like this. Clustering and dimensionality reduction were performed using pairwise TCRdist distances among GMM-specific receptors from ex vivo sorted or in vitro expanded T cells. Each clinical repertoire was scored by mean NN-distance, the average TCRdist to the nearest 10% of tetramer-positive reference sequences. To compute GEM TCR motif frequency, the fraction of unique TCRs matching known GEM sequences by V/J usage and CDR3 length was calculated. Active tuberculosis was classified by linear discriminant analysis with leave-one-out cross-validation, implemented in scikit-learn. Imported from immuneACCESS, the table was reduced by TCRdb to in-frame sequences with V and J called. These copies leave out some clones; in studies compared against another copy, an unresolved V gene accounts for under half, and the cause of the remainder is not known. The V and J calls and the clone size are those of that table, but D and trimming were determined from the DNA. The sample table contains over 25,000 clones; only one count was recorded for 92% of them. The ten most abundant clones make up roughly 6.4% of the sample.

Sequenced here: PBMCs, sampled at tuberculosis diagnosis. The TCR sequence derives from an adult with tuberculosis. Some clones in this sample may be carry-over from other donors' samples. This chain is built from TRBV12-5 and TRBJ2-2; 9 bases in between match TRBD2. CDR3 region: CASGLVGAGGRNTGELFF. The nucleotide sequence is TGTGCTAGTGGTTTGGTGGGAGCGGGGGGCCGGAACACCGGGGAGCTGTTTTTT.